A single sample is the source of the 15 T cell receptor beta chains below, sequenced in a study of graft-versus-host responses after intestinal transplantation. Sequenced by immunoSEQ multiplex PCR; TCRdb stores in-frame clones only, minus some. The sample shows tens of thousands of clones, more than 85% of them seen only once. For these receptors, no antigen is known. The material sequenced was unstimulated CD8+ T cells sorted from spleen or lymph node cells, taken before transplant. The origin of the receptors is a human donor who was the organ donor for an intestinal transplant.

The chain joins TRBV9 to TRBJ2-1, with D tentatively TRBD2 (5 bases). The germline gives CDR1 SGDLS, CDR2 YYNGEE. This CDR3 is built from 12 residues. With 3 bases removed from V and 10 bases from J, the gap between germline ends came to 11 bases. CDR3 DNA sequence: TGTGCCAGCAGCGACCTAGCAGGCGAGCAGTTCTTC. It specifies CASSDLAGEQFF.

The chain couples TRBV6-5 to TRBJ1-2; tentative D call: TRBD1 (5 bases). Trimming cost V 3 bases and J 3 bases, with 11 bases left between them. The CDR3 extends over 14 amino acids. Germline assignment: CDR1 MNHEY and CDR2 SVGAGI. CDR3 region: CASSYRGGYYGYTF. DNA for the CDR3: TGTGCCAGCAGTTATAGGGGAGGGTACTATGGCTACACCTTC.

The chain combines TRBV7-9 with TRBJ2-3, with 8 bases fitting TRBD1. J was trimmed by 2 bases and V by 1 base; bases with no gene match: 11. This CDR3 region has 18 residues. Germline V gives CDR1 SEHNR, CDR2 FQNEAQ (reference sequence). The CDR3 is CASSLDRGDVWSTDTQYF. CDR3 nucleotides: TGTGCCAGCAGCTTAGACAGGGGGGATGTCTGGTCCACAGATACGCAGTATTTT.

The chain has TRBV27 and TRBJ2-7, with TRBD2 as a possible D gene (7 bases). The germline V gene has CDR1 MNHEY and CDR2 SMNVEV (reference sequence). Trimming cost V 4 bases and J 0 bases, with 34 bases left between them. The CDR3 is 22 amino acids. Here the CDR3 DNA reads TGTGCCAGCAGTTCAATATTTGGGGGTGGACAGAGCAGGGACTACCACTCCTACGAGCAGTACTTC. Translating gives CASSSIFGGGQSRDYHSYEQYF.

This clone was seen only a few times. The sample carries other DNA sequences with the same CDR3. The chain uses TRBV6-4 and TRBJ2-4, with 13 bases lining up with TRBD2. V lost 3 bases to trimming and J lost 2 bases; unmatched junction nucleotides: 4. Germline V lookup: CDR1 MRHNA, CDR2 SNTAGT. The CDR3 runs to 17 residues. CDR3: CASSELAGGPPKNIQYF. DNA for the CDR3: TGTGCCAGCAGTGAACTAGCGGGAGGGCCCCCCAAAAACATTCAGTACTTC.

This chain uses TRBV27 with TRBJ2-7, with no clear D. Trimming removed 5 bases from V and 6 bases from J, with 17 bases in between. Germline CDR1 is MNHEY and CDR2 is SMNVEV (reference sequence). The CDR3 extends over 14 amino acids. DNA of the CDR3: TGTGCCAGCAGTCCGAATCACAGAATTCTCGAGCAGTACTTC. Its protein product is CASSPNHRILEQYF.

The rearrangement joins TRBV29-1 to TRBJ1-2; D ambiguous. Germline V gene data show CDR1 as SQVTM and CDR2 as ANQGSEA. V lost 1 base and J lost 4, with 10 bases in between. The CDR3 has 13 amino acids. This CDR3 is CSVEVSGSYGYTF. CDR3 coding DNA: TGCAGCGTTGAAGTTTCAGGTTCCTATGGCTACACCTTC.

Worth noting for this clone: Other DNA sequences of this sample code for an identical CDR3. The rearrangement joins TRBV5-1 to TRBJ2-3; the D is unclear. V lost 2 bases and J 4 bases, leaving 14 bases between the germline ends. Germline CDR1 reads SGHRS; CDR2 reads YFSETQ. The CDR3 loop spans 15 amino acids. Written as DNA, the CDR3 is TGCGCCAGCAGCTTAAATCGGCGGTCGGCAGATACGCAGTATTTT. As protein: CASSLNRRSADTQYF. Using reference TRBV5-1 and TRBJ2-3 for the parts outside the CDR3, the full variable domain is KAGVTQTPRYLIKTRGQQVTLSCSPISGHRSVSWYQQTPGQGLQFLFEYFSETQRNKGNFPGRFSGRQFSNSRSEMNVSTLELGDSALYLCASSLNRRSADTQYFGPGTRLTVL.

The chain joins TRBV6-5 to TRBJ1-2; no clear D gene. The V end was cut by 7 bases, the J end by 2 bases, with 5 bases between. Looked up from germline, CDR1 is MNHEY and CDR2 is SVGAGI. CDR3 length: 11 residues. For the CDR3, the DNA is TGTGCCAGCAAAGGGAACTATGGCTACACCTTC. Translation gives CASKGNYGYTF.

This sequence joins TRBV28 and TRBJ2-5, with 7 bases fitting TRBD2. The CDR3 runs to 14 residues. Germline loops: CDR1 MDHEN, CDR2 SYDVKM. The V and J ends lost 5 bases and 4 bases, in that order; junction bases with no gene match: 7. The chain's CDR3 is CASSERLAAETQYF. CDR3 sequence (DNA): TGTGCCAGCAGTGAACGACTAGCAGCAGAGACCCAGTACTTC. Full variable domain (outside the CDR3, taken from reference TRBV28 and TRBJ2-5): DVKVTQSSRYLVKRTGEKVFLECVQDMDHENMFWYRQDPGLGLRLIYFSYDVKMKEKGDIPEGYSVSREKKERFSLILESASTNQTSMYLCASSERLAAETQYFGPGTRLLVL.

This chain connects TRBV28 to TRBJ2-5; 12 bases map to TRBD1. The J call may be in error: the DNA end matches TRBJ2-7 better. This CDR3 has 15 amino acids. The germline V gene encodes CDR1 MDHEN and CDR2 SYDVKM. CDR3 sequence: CASTPRDRGRDEQYF. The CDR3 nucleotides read TGTGCCAGCACCCCACGGGACAGGGGGCGGGACGAGCAGTACTTC.

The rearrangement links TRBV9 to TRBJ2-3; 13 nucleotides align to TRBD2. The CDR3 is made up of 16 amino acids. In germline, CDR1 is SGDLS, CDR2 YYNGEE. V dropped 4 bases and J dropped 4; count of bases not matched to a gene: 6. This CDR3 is CASSTTSGRGPDTQYF. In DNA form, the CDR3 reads TGTGCCAGCAGCACTACTAGCGGGAGGGGGCCAGATACGCAGTATTTT.

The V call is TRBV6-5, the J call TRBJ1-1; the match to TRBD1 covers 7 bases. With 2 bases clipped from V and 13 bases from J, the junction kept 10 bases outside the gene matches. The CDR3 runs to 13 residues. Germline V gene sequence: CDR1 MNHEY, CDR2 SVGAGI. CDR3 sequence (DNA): TGTGCCAGCAGTTACGGAAGCGACAGGGTAGGTTTCTTT. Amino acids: CASSYGSDRVGFF.

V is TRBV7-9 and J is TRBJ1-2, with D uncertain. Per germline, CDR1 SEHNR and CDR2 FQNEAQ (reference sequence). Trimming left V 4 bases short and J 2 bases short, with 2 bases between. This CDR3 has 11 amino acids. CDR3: CASSSNYGYTF. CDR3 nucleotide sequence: TGTGCCAGCAGCTCCAACTATGGCTACACCTTC.

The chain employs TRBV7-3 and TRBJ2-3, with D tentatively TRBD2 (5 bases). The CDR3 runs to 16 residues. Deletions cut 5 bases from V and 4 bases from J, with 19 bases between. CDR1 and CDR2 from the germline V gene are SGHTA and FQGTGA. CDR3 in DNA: TGTGCCAGCAGCCCAGGATCCTACCGGGGAGCAGATACGCAGTATTTT. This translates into CASSPGSYRGADTQYF.